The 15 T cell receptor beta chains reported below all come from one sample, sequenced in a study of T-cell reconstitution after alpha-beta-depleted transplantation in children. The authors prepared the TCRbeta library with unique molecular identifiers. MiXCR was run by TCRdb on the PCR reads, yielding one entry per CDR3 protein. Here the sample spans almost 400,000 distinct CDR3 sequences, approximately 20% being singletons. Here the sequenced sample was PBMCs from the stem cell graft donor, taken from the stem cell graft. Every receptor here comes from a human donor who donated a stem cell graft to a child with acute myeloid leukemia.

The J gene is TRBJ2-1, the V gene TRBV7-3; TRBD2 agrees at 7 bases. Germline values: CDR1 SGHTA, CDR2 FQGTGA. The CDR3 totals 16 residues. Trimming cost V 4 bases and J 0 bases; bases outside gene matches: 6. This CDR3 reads CASSSHGGGSYNEQFF. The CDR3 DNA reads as TGTGCCAGCAGCTCCCATGGGGGGGGCTCCTACAATGAGCAGTTCTTC.

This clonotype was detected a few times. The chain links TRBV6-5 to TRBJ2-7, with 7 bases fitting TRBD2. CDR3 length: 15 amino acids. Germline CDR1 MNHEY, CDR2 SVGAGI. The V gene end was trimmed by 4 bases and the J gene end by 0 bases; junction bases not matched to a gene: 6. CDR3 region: CASSLSSGYSYEQYF. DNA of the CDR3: TGTGCCAGCAGTTTGAGTAGCGGGTACTCCTACGAGCAGTACTTC.

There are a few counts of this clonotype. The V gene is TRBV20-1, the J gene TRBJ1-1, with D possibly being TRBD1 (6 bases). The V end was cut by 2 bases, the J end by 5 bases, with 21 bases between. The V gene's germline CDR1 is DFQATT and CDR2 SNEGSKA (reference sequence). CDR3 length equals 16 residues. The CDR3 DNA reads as TGCAGTGCTAGACGCGTCCTATGGGCCAGGGGTACTGAAGCTTTCTTT. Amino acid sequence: CSARRVLWARGTEAFF.

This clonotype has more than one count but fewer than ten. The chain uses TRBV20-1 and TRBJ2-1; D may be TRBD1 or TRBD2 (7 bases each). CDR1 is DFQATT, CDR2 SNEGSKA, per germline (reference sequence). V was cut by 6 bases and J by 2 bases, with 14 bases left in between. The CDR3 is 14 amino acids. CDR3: CSARGGEAYNEQFF. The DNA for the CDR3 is TGCAGTGCCAGGGGGGGGGAGGCCTACAATGAGCAGTTCTTC.

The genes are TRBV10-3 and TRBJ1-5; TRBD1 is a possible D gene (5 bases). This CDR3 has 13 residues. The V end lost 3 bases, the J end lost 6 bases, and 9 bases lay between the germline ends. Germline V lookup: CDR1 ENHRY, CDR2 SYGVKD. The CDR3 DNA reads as TGTGCCATCAGTGACAGGGAAGGTCAGCCCCAGCATTTT. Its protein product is CAISDREGQPQHF.

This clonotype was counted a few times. CDR3 residues: CASSSDLTGTGANVLTF. In DNA, the CDR3 is TGCGCCAGCAGCTCGGACCTCACGGGGACTGGGGCCAACGTCCTGACTTTC. The chain employs TRBV5-1 and TRBJ2-6; D might be TRBD2 (5 bases). V lost 3 bases to trimming and J lost 2 bases, with 15 bases between them. CDR3 length equals 17 residues. Germline V gene data show CDR1 as SGHRS and CDR2 as YFSETQ.

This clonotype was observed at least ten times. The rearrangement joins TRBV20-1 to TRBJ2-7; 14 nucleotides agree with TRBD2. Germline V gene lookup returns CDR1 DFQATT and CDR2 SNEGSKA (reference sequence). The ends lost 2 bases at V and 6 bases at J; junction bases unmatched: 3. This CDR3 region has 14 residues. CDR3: CSARRTSGGFEQYF. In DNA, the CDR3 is TGCAGTGCTAGACGGACTAGCGGGGGGTTCGAGCAGTACTTC.

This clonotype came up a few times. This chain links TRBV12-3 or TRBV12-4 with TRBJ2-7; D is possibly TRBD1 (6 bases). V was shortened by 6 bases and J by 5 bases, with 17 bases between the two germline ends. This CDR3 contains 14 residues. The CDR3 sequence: CASSRTGPRDEQYF. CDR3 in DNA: TGTGCCAGCAGCAGAACAGGGCCCAGGGACGAGCAGTACTTC.

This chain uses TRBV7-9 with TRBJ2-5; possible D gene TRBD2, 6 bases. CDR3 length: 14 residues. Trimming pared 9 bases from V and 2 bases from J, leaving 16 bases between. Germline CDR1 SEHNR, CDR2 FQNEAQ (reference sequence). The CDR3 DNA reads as TGTGCCAGTTCTAGCGAACTGAAGCAAGAGACCCAGTACTTC. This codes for CASSSELKQETQYF.

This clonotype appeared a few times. CDR3 nucleotide sequence: TGCGCCAGCAGTGAGCAAGGGGGCGGCGGGGAGCTGTTTTTT. Its protein product is CASSEQGGGGELFF. The chain has TRBV10-2 and TRBJ2-2; TRBD1 matches at 7 bases. CDR3 length equals 14 residues. Germline V gene lookup returns CDR1 WSHSY and CDR2 SAAADI. V gave up 2 bases and J gave up 7 bases; unmatched junction bases: 4.

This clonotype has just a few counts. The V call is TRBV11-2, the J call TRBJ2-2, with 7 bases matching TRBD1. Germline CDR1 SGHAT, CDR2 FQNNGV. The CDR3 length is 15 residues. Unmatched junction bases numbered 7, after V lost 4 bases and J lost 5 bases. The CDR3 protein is CASSYPDRVTGELFF. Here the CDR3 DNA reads TGTGCCAGCAGCTACCCCGACAGGGTTACCGGGGAGCTGTTTTTT.

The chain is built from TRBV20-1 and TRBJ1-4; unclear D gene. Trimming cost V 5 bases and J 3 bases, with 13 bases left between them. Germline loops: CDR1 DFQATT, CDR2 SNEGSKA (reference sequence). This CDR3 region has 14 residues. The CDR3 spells CSASETTPNEKLFF. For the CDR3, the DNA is TGCAGTGCTTCGGAGACTACACCTAATGAAAAACTGTTTTTT.

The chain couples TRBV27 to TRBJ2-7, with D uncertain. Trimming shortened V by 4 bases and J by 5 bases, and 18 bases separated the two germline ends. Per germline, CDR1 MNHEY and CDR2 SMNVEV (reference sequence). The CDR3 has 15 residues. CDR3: CASSSRVGPADEQYF. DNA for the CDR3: TGTGCCAGCAGTTCCCGTGTAGGTCCGGCTGACGAGCAGTACTTC.

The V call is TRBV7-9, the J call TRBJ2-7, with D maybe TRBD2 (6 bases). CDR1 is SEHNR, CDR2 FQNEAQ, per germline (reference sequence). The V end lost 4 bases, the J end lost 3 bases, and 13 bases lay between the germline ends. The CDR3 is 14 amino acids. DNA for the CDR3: TGTGCCAGCAGCTCCGGGACGGGACTCTACGAGCAGTACTTC. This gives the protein CASSSGTGLYEQYF. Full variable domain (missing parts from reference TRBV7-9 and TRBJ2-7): DTGVSQNPRHKITKRGQNVTFRCDPISEHNRLYWYRQTLGQGPEFLTYFQNEAQLEKSRLLSDRFSAERPKGSFSTLEIQRTEQGDSAMYLCASSSGTGLYEQYFGPGTRLTVT.

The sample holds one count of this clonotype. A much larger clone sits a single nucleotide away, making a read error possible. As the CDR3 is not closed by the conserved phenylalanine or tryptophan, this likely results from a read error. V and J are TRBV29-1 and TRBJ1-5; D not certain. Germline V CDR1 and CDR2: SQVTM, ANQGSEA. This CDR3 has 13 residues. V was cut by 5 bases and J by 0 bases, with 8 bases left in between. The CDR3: CSVLVNSNQPQHS. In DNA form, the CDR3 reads TGCAGCGTTTTGGTGAATAGCAATCAGCCCCAGCATTCT.